The 17 T cell receptor beta chains presented below share a single source sample, sequenced in a study of blood T cell repertoires in COVID-19. Only in-frame clones appear in the TCRdb table, and some are missing; sequencing was by immunoSEQ multiplex PCR. The sample includes 150,000 or so clones, around 89% seen only once; the top ten take roughly 2.9%. Input material: peripheral blood. The source is a man between 60 and 70 years old with active or convalescent COVID-19.

The V call is TRBV29-1, the J call TRBJ1-1; D is undetermined. This CDR3 has 13 residues. The germline CDR1 and CDR2 sequences are SQVTM and ANQGSEA. V dropped 7 bases and J dropped 0 bases, with 12 bases sitting between them. The CDR3 nucleotides are TGCAGCGCCGGAGCCGTCATGAACACTGAAGCTTTCTTT. Its translation is CSAGAVMNTEAFF.

Note on this clone: The sample contains more than one DNA sequence encoding this CDR3. This chain links TRBV27 with TRBJ2-7; D gene uncertain. Germline CDR1 and CDR2: MNHEY and SMNVEV (reference sequence). The germline V and J ends were trimmed by 2 bases and 1 base, with 9 bases remaining between them. This CDR3 contains 14 residues. CDR3 nucleotides: TGTGCCAGCAGTTTAACTTTCATATCCTACGAGCAGTACTTC. The encoded protein is CASSLTFISYEQYF.

CDR3 in amino acids: CASSQSDLDTQYF. The CDR3 nucleotides are TGTGCCAGCAGCCAATCGGACTTGGATACGCAGTATTTT. The chain has TRBV3-1 (or the pseudogene TRBV3-2) and TRBJ2-3; a possible D gene is TRBD2 (5 bases). The CDR3 consists of 13 residues. The germline gives CDR1 LGHDT, CDR2 YNNKEL (reference sequence). The V end was cut by 2 bases, the J end by 6 bases, with 9 bases between.

The chain combines TRBV6-5 with TRBJ2-2; TRBD2 might be the D (5 bases). Trimming shortened V by 7 bases and J by 2 bases, and 11 bases separated the two germline ends. This CDR3 comprises 14 residues. Germline assignment: CDR1 MNHEY and CDR2 SVGAGI. The CDR3 DNA reads TGTGCCAGCACCCGCAGCGGTAACACCGGGGAGCTGTTTTTT. Its translation is CASTRSGNTGELFF.

This CDR3 reads CASSGTGTTNEKLFF. Here the CDR3 DNA reads TGCGCCAGCAGCGGAACAGGCACAACTAATGAAAAACTGTTTTTT. The genes are TRBV5-1 and TRBJ1-4, with a weak D call TRBD1 (5 bases). The V end was cut by 4 bases, the J end by 0 bases, with 10 bases between. This CDR3 spans 15 amino acids. The germline gives CDR1 SGHRS, CDR2 YFSETQ.

CDR3 nucleotides: TGCGCCAGCAGCCCAGGGACAGCGAGTGCAACTAATGAAAAACTGTTTTTT. The encoded protein is CASSPGTASATNEKLFF. This chain uses TRBV5-1 with TRBJ1-4, with TRBD1 matching 7 bases. V gave up 4 bases and J gave up 0 bases; unmatched junction bases: 9. Per the germline V gene, CDR1 is SGHRS and CDR2 is YFSETQ. This CDR3 is built from 17 residues. The whole variable domain, remainder taken from reference TRBV5-1 and TRBJ1-4, is KAGVTQTPRYLIKTRGQQVTLSCSPISGHRSVSWYQQTPGQGLQFLFEYFSETQRNKGNFPGRFSGRQFSNSRSEMNVSTLELGDSALYLCASSPGTASATNEKLFFGSGTQLSVL.

This clone was seen only once. This rearrangement joins TRBV14 to TRBJ1-2; D unclear. CDR3 size: 14 residues. The V end was cut by 1 base, the J end by 4 bases, with 10 bases between. The germline V gene has CDR1 SGHDN and CDR2 FVKESK. The CDR3 reads CASSQARFFYGYTF. The CDR3 DNA reads as TGTGCCAGCAGCCAAGCACGGTTCTTCTATGGCTACACCTTC.

The gene calls are TRBV10-2 and TRBJ1-3; 7 nucleotides agree with TRBD1. V shed 4 bases and J 4 bases; nucleotides not matched to a gene: 1. The CDR3 covers 13 residues. The V gene's germline CDR1 is WSHSY and CDR2 SAAADI. DNA of the CDR3: TGCGCCAGCAGTGTGGACAGGGGAAACACCATATATTTT. It translates to CASSVDRGNTIYF.

This chain uses TRBV30 with TRBJ2-3; D might be TRBD1 (6 bases). This CDR3 spans 13 amino acids. Per the germline V gene, CDR1 is GTSNPN and CDR2 is SVGIG (reference sequence). CDR3 region: CGMGALNTDTQYF. CDR3 in DNA: TGTGGCATGGGGGCCTTGAACACAGATACGCAGTATTTT.

This clone has only one observation. J is TRBJ2-7 and V is TRBV28; D is unclear. This CDR3 is built from 14 residues. V lost 8 bases and J 2 bases, leaving 16 bases between the germline ends. Germline V CDR1 and CDR2: MDHEN, SYDVKM. The CDR3 spells CASCPTTTTYEQYF. For the CDR3, the DNA is TGTGCCAGCTGCCCCACTACAACTACCTACGAGCAGTACTTC. The full variable domain, rest sourced from reference TRBV28 and TRBJ2-7, is DVKVTQSSRYLVKRTGEKVFLECVQDMDHENMFWYRQDPGLGLRLIYFSYDVKMKEKGDIPEGYSVSREKKERFSLILESASTNQTSMYLCASCPTTTTYEQYFGPGTRLTVT.

The J gene is TRBJ1-5, the V gene TRBV28; the match to TRBD1 covers 9 bases. Trimming at V came to 7 bases and at J to 4 bases, leaving 2 bases not matched to a gene. The CDR3 loop spans 13 amino acids. Germline V gives CDR1 MDHEN, CDR2 SYDVKM. The CDR3 is CASKGTGNQPQHF. The CDR3 nucleotides read TGTGCCAGCAAAGGGACAGGGAATCAGCCCCAGCATTTT.

In its sample, this clone was seen once. The chain combines TRBV11-2 with TRBJ2-7; 10 positions agree with TRBD1. Trimming cost V 4 bases and J 5 bases; bases outside gene matches: 5. The CDR3 runs 14 residues. CDR1 is SGHAT, CDR2 FQNNGV, per germline. The CDR3 DNA reads TGTGCCAGCAGCTACCGACAGGGGGCTCACGAGCAGTACTTC. It encodes CASSYRQGAHEQYF.

The CDR3 DNA reads as TGTGCCAGCAGCCTCAGGACTAGCGGGATTATCCAAGAGACCCAGTACTTC. This sequence encodes CASSLRTSGIIQETQYF. This chain joins TRBV11-3 and TRBJ2-5; TRBD2 agrees at 12 bases. Trimming cost V 5 bases and J 1 base; bases outside gene matches: 8. The CDR3 is made up of 17 amino acids. Germline V lookup: CDR1 SGHNT, CDR2 YENEEA.

The chain recombines TRBV24-1 with TRBJ2-7, with TRBD1 matching 7 bases. Germline CDR1 and CDR2: KGHDR and SFDVKD. V was clipped by 5 bases and J by 3 bases; unmatched bases: 6. There are 14 residues in the CDR3. CDR3 region: CATSAPGTDYEQYF. CDR3 DNA sequence: TGTGCCACCAGTGCCCCGGGGACAGACTACGAGCAGTACTTC.

V gene TRBV9 combines with J gene TRBJ2-5; no definite D call. Germline lookup yields CDR1 SGDLS and CDR2 YYNGEE. Trimming shortened V by 3 bases and J by 7 bases, and 16 bases separated the two germline ends. The CDR3 contains 14 residues. The CDR3 sequence is CASSALFGSRTQYF. The CDR3 DNA sequence: TGTGCCAGCAGCGCACTATTTGGGTCTCGGACCCAGTACTTC.

This chain links TRBV7-8 with TRBJ2-2, with 13 bases identical to TRBD2. This CDR3 is built from 17 residues. Looked up from germline, CDR1 is SGHVS and CDR2 is FQNEAQ. The V gene end was trimmed by 4 bases and the J gene end by 4 bases; junction bases not matched to a gene: 6. This chain's CDR3 is CASSSGTSGEITGELFF. CDR3 nucleotide sequence: TGTGCCAGCAGCTCCGGGACTAGCGGGGAGATCACCGGGGAGCTGTTTTTT.

The chain joins TRBV5-4 to TRBJ2-5, with TRBD2 matching 9 bases. The CDR3 is 13 amino acids. Germline CDR1 SGHNT, CDR2 YYREEE (reference sequence). The V gene end was trimmed by 6 bases and the J gene end by 3 bases; junction bases not matched to a gene: 3. The CDR3 reads CASNPSGEETQYF. Written as DNA, the CDR3 is TGTGCCAGCAACCCTAGCGGGGAAGAGACCCAGTACTTC.